This entry concerns a single TCR beta chain. Its antigen is currently unknown. This sample is part of a study of CD4 T cells in relation to SARS-CoV-2 and coronaviruses. Study-level information: Crossreactive spike epitopes shared across donors were mapped to their HLA restriction.

Naive and memory CD4+ T cell DNA was deep-sequenced without culture. Here immunoSEQ multiplex PCR was the method, and the copy in TCRdb shows in-frame clones only, minus some. The sample comprises about 68,000 clones, roughly 93% of which are singletons, and 0.2% to 0.25% rests with the top ten. Unexposed donor CD4+ T cells date from about 2011-2018, before the COVID-19 pandemic. Findings and limits, study-wide: Crossreactive clones expanded significantly less to SARS-CoV-2 than monoreactive clones.

Per the germline V gene, CDR1 is SGHNT and CDR2 is YYREEE (reference sequence). Trimming took off 0 bases at V and 6 bases at J, with 8 bases between the two ends. This CDR3 has 13 amino acids. The receptor was derived from a human donor in good health. Sequences were obtained from naive CD4+ T cells from PBMCs. The subset is: naive CD4+ T cells isolated by negative enrichment. The chain recombines TRBV5-4 with TRBJ2-3; TRBD2 might be the D (7 bases). The CDR3 here is CASSLEGGDTQYF. In DNA form, the CDR3 reads TGTGCCAGCAGCTTGGAGGGGGGGGATACGCAGTATTTT.